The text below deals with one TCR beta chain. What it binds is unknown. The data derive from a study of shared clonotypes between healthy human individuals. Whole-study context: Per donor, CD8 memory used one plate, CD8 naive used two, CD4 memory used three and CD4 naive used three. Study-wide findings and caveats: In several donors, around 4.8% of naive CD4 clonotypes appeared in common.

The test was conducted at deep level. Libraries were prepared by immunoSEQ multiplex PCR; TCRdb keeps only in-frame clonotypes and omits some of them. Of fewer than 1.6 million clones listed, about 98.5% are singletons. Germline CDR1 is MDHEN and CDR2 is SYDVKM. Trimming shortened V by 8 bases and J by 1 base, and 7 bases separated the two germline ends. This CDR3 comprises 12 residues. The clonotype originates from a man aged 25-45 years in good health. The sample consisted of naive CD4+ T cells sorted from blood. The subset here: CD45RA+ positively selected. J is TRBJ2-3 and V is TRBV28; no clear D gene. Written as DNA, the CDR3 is TGTGCCAGCGCGACTGGCACAGATACGCAGTATTTT. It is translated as CASATGTDTQYF.